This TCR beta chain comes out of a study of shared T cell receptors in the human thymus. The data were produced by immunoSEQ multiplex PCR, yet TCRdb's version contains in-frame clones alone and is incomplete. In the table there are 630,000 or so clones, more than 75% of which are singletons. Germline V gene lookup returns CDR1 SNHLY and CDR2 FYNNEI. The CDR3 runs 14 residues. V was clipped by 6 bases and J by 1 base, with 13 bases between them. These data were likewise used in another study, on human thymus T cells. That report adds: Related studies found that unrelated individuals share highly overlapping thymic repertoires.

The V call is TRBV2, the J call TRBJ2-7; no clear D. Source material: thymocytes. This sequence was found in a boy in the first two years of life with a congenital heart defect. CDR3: CASSDRWRSYEQYF. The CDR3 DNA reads TGTGCCAGCAGCGACCGGTGGCGGTCCTACGAGCAGTACTTC.